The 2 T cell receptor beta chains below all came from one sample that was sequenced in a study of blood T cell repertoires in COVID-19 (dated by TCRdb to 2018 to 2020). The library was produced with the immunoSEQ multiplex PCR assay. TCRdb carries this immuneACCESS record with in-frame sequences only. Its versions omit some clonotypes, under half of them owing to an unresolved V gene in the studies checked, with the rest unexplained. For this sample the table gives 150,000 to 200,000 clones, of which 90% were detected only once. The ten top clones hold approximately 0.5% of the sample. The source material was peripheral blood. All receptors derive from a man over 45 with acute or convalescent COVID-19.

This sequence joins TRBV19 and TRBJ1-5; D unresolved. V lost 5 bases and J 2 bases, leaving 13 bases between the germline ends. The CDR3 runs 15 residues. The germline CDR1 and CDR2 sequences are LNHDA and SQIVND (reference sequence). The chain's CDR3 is CASSSEGAGNQPQHF. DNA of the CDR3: TGTGCCAGTAGTTCGGAGGGCGCTGGCAATCAGCCCCAGCATTTT.

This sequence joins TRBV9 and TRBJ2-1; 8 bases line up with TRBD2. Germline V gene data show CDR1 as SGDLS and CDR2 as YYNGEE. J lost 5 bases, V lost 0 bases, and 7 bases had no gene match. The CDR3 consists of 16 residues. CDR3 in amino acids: CASSVATSGGNNEQFF. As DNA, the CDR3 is TGTGCCAGCAGCGTAGCTACTAGCGGAGGAAACAATGAGCAGTTCTTC.